Listed here are 32 T cell receptor beta chains from one sample, sequenced in a study of T cell responses to AZD1222 COVID-19 vaccine. The data were produced by immunoSEQ multiplex PCR, yet TCRdb's version contains in-frame clones alone and is incomplete. The sample has about 18,000 clones; 81% are singletons. The sample was peripheral blood, taken 28 days after the second AZD1222 dose. The receptors stem from an adult who received the AZD1222 COVID-19 vaccine.

V is TRBV19 and J is TRBJ1-3, with TRBD1 as a possible D gene (5 bases). The CDR3 runs to 15 residues. V shed 7 bases and J shed 0 bases, with 13 bases lying between them. Germline values: CDR1 LNHDA, CDR2 SQIVND (reference sequence). CDR3: CASTPTGTSGNTIYF. The DNA of the CDR3 is TGTGCCAGTACCCCGACGGGGACCTCTGGAAACACCATATATTTT.

The chain employs TRBV15 and TRBJ2-7; D ambiguous. From germline, CDR1 is LNHNV and CDR2 YYDKDF (reference sequence). The CDR3 totals 15 residues. The V end lost 0 bases, the J end lost 0 bases, and 9 bases lay between the germline ends. CDR3 protein: CATSRDQWSSYEQYF. The CDR3, as DNA: TGTGCCACCAGCAGAGATCAGTGGAGCTCCTACGAGCAGTACTTC.

The rearrangement links TRBV6-2 or TRBV6-3 to TRBJ1-5, with TRBD1 as a possible D gene (5 bases). V was clipped by 2 bases and J by 3 bases, with 20 bases between them. The CDR3 contains 18 residues. Germline CDR1 is MNHEY and CDR2 is SVGEGT. Here the CDR3 DNA reads TGTGCCAGCAGTTACGGGTCCGACAGCGGTATAACCAATCAGCCCCAGCATTTT. It yields the protein CASSYGSDSGITNQPQHF.

The chain links TRBV30 to TRBJ1-1; the D is unclear. There are 13 residues in the CDR3. Germline loops: CDR1 GTSNPN, CDR2 SVGIG (reference sequence). The germline V and J ends were trimmed by 0 bases and 1 base, with 6 bases remaining between them. In nucleotides, the CDR3 is TGTGCCTGGAGTGTAGGGTCGAACACTGAAGCTTTCTTT. Its translation is CAWSVGSNTEAFF.

The chain recombines TRBV7-9 with TRBJ1-1; 8 nucleotides match TRBD1. V lost 2 bases, J lost 4 bases, and 3 bases stayed unmatched. The CDR3 is 14 residues long. Germline loops: CDR1 SEHNR, CDR2 FQNEAQ (reference sequence). CDR3 loop: CASSLHQGATEAFF. CDR3 nucleotides: TGTGCCAGCAGCTTACATCAGGGGGCCACTGAAGCTTTCTTT. Drawing the rest from reference TRBV7-9 and TRBJ1-1, the complete variable domain is DTGVSQNPRHKITKRGQNVTFRCDPISEHNRLYWYRQTLGQGPEFLTYFQNEAQLEKSRLLSDRFSAERPKGSFSTLEIQRTEQGDSAMYLCASSLHQGATEAFFGQGTRLTVV.

The CDR3 DNA reads TGTGCCAGCAGACAGCCGGGGGATAACTATGGCTACACCTTC. This encodes CASRQPGDNYGYTF. V usage is TRBV27 and J usage is TRBJ1-2, with D possibly matching TRBD1 (5 bases). CDR3 length equals 14 residues. The germline V gene encodes CDR1 MNHEY and CDR2 SMNVEV (reference sequence). Trimming took 6 bases from V and 1 from J, leaving 12 bases between them.

This chain connects TRBV23-1 to TRBJ2-7, with 10 nucleotides matching TRBD1. TRBV23-1 is treated as an ORF (open reading frame) with a function not yet certain. The CDR3 loop spans 17 amino acids. V lost 6 bases and J lost 5; bases outside the gene matches: 16. The CDR3 sequence: CASSQGFCGQGDHEQYF. The DNA of the CDR3 is TGCGCCAGCAGCCAAGGGTTTTGTGGACAGGGGGATCACGAGCAGTACTTC.

V usage is TRBV9 and J usage is TRBJ2-2; 7 bases are a match to TRBD2. V shed 2 bases and J 1 base; nucleotides not matched to a gene: 5. Per the germline V gene, CDR1 is SGDLS and CDR2 is YYNGEE. The CDR3 contains 16 residues. The CDR3 coding sequence is TGTGCCAGCAGCGTCGGGGGGTTCCTGAACACCGGGGAGCTGTTTTTT. It translates to CASSVGGFLNTGELFF. The full variable domain, its missing parts supplied by reference TRBV9 and TRBJ2-2, is DSGVTQTPKHLITATGQRVTLRCSPRSGDLSVYWYQQSLDQGLQFLIQYYNGEERAKGNILERFSAQQFPDLHSELNLSSLELGDSALYFCASSVGGFLNTGELFFGEGSRLTVL.

V gene TRBV19 combines with J gene TRBJ1-2; weak D call: TRBD1 (6 bases). In germline, CDR1 is LNHDA, CDR2 SQIVND (reference sequence). The V end was cut by 6 bases, the J end by 3 bases, with 14 bases between. The CDR3 runs to 14 residues. The CDR3 region has the DNA TGTGCCAGTAGCCGAGGGGGAAGAGACTATGGCTACACCTTC. Amino acid sequence: CASSRGGRDYGYTF.

This clone was observed a handful of times. The chain employs TRBV10-3 and TRBJ2-1; D is possibly TRBD2 (5 bases). Per the germline V gene, CDR1 is ENHRY and CDR2 is SYGVKD. There are 14 residues in the CDR3. Trimming removed 9 bases from V and 0 bases from J, with 12 bases in between. Here the CDR3 DNA reads TGTGCCATTTCCGAGCGGAGCTCCTACAATGAGCAGTTCTTC. This codes for CAISERSSYNEQFF.

The chain carries TRBV7-2 and TRBJ2-6; a weak D match, TRBD1 (5 bases). Trimming removed 3 bases from V and 2 bases from J, with 5 bases in between. There are 14 residues in the CDR3. Germline V lookup: CDR1 SGHTA, CDR2 FQGNSA. The CDR3 coding sequence is TGTGCCAGCAGCTTCAGGGCTGGGGCCAACGTCCTGACTTTC. This encodes CASSFRAGANVLTF.

The V and J genes are TRBV27 and TRBJ1-2; 10 positions match TRBD1. J gave up 7 bases and V 0 bases, and 8 bases lay outside the gene matches. CDR3 length equals 16 residues. The germline V gene encodes CDR1 MNHEY and CDR2 SMNVEV (reference sequence). The CDR3 region is CASSLSTGQGIGGYTF. CDR3 nucleotide sequence: TGTGCCAGCAGTTTATCGACGGGACAGGGGATCGGTGGCTACACCTTC.

The rearrangement joins TRBV19 to TRBJ2-2, with a weak D call TRBD1 (5 bases). The CDR3 is 12 amino acids. Trimming shortened V by 5 bases and J by 8 bases, and 9 bases separated the two germline ends. Germline CDR1 LNHDA, CDR2 SQIVND (reference sequence). This CDR3 is CASSGQSGELFF. Written as DNA, the CDR3 is TGTGCCAGTAGTGGACAATCGGGGGAGCTGTTTTTT.

CDR3 nucleotide sequence: TGTGCCAGTAGTCCGACAGGGTCTGCTGAAGCTTTCTTT. Protein: CASSPTGSAEAFF. V gene TRBV19 combines with J gene TRBJ1-1; 7 nucleotides line up with TRBD1. This CDR3 region has 13 residues. J lost 6 bases, V lost 5 bases, and 6 bases had no gene match. Germline V gene data show CDR1 as LNHDA and CDR2 as SQIVND (reference sequence).

In DNA form, the CDR3 reads TGTGCCAGCAGAGCCGAAGGGTTCGGGGAAGCTTTCTTT. Protein sequence: CASRAEGFGEAFF. The chain uses TRBV6-4 and TRBJ1-1; D is unresolved. This CDR3 is built from 13 residues. Trimming took 6 bases from V and 8 from J, leaving 16 bases between them. Germline-derived CDR1 and CDR2 are MRHNA and SNTAGT.

The DNA of the CDR3 is TGTGCCAGCAGTTTCAGGGGTGGCTACACCTTC. Translation: CASSFRGGYTF. The chain links TRBV12-3 or TRBV12-4 to TRBJ1-2, with D perhaps matching TRBD1 (6 bases). This CDR3 spans 11 amino acids. Deletions cut 3 bases from V and 7 bases from J, with 6 bases between.

This CDR3 is CASSQRGGRFHEQYF. In DNA, the CDR3 is TGTGCCAGCAGCCAAAGGGGGGGGCGCTTCCACGAGCAGTACTTC. The V gene is TRBV7-2, the J gene TRBJ2-7, with D perhaps matching TRBD2 (7 bases). Germline V lookup: CDR1 SGHTA, CDR2 FQGNSA. The CDR3 is 15 residues long. V lost 5 bases, J lost 5 bases, and 19 bases lay in between.

This clone qualifies as medium-sized. The chain uses TRBV7-6 and TRBJ2-1; 11 positions match TRBD1. V dropped 3 bases and J dropped 10; count of bases not matched to a gene: 5. CDR1 SGHVS and CDR2 FNYEAQ come from the germline V gene. The CDR3 runs to 14 residues. CDR3 loop: CASSFWDRGNEQFF. CDR3 sequence (DNA): TGTGCCAGCAGCTTCTGGGACAGGGGGAACGAGCAGTTCTTC. The entire variable domain, with the rest obtained from reference TRBV7-6 and TRBJ2-1, is as follows: GAGVSQSPRYKVTKRGQDVALRCDPISGHVSLYWYRQALGQGPEFLTYFNYEAQQDKSGLPNDRFSAERPEGSISTLTIQRTEQRDSAMYRCASSFWDRGNEQFFGPGTRLTVL.

The chain uses TRBV10-2 and TRBJ1-4; 7 nucleotides agree with TRBD1. This CDR3 region has 15 residues. The germline V gene has CDR1 WSHSY and CDR2 SAAADI. The J segment lost 4 bases and the V segment lost 6 bases, leaving 8 bases of the junction unmatched. The CDR3 DNA is TGCGCCAGCAGGAGGTGGGACAGCCTTAATGAAAAACTGTTTTTT. Its protein is CASRRWDSLNEKLFF.

The chain joins TRBV7-9 to TRBJ2-1; the match to TRBD2 covers 11 bases. The CDR3 length is 17 residues. With V trimmed by 2 bases and J by 7 bases, 10 bases remained unmatched. Germline CDR1 and CDR2: SEHNR and FQNEAQ (reference sequence). CDR3 loop: CASSLTGTSGRLNEQFF. CDR3 nucleotide sequence: TGTGCCAGCAGCTTAACGGGAACTAGCGGGAGACTTAATGAGCAGTTCTTC.

The chain links TRBV5-1 to TRBJ2-3; TRBD1 agrees at 7 bases. The CDR3 extends over 16 amino acids. V lost 1 base to trimming and J lost 6 bases; unmatched junction nucleotides: 11. The germline gives CDR1 SGHRS, CDR2 YFSETQ. The CDR3 reads CASSLPLKGAGDTQYF. Written as DNA, the CDR3 is TGCGCCAGCAGCTTGCCCCTTAAGGGGGCTGGTGATACGCAGTATTTT.

V gene TRBV3-1 (or the pseudogene TRBV3-2) combines with J gene TRBJ2-4; possibly TRBD2 for D (5 bases). This CDR3 contains 16 residues. Germline V gives CDR1 LGHDT, CDR2 YNNKEL (reference sequence). The V gene lost 4 bases and the J gene lost 5 bases, with 18 bases spanning the gap. The CDR3 loop reads CASSRAMGASENIQYF. CDR3 coding DNA: TGTGCCAGCAGCCGGGCGATGGGAGCTTCGGAAAACATTCAGTACTTC.

V and J are TRBV7-9 and TRBJ1-6; 9 positions match TRBD1. In germline, CDR1 is SEHNR, CDR2 FQNEAQ (reference sequence). The CDR3 is made up of 15 amino acids. V was clipped by 5 bases and J by 8 bases; unmatched bases: 7. CDR3 coding DNA: TGTGCCAGCAGCCAGGGACAGGGAGCCGATTCACCCCTCCACTTT. It is translated as CASSQGQGADSPLHF.

This chain connects TRBV6-5 to TRBJ2-2; 9 positions agree with TRBD1. The ends lost 8 bases at V and 1 base at J; junction bases unmatched: 2. The CDR3 spans 14 residues. Per the germline V gene, CDR1 is MNHEY and CDR2 is SVGAGI. This CDR3 is CASGQGWNTGELFF. The CDR3 nucleotides are TGTGCCAGCGGACAGGGGTGGAACACCGGGGAGCTGTTTTTT.

The rearrangement uses TRBV28 and TRBJ1-5; 8 bases fit TRBD1. This CDR3 is built from 17 residues. Germline trimming cut 4 bases from V and 0 bases from J; bases unmatched to any gene: 8. Germline CDR1 MDHEN, CDR2 SYDVKM. The CDR3 reads CASSSDREEYSNQPQHF. CDR3 nucleotide sequence: TGTGCCAGCAGTTCGGACAGGGAGGAATATAGCAATCAGCCCCAGCATTTT.

The chain employs TRBV7-2 and TRBJ1-2; 9 nucleotides match TRBD1. J was trimmed by 6 bases and V by 3 bases; bases with no gene match: 5. This CDR3 has 14 residues. Germline V lookup: CDR1 SGHTA, CDR2 FQGNSA. As DNA, the CDR3 is TGTGCCAGCAGCTTTCGACAGGGGGACGATGGCTACACCTTC. Translating gives CASSFRQGDDGYTF.

This chain connects TRBV4-3 to TRBJ2-3; D unclear. The V and J ends lost 0 bases and 3 bases respectively, with 4 bases between them. Per the germline V gene, CDR1 is LGHNA and CDR2 is YSLEER. This CDR3 has 13 residues. CDR3 nucleotide sequence: TGCGCCAGCAGCCAAGATTGGACAGATACGCAGTATTTT. This sequence encodes CASSQDWTDTQYF.

This sequence joins TRBV11-3 and TRBJ2-3; TRBD1 matches 7 bases. Losses at the gene ends were 1 base for V and 4 bases for J; bases not matched to a gene: 5. Germline V lookup: CDR1 SGHNT, CDR2 YENEEA. The CDR3 spans 15 residues. CDR3 loop: CASSLGMTGSDTQYF. DNA for the CDR3: TGTGCCAGCAGCTTAGGAATGACAGGGTCAGATACGCAGTATTTT. The whole variable domain, filled in from reference TRBV11-3 and TRBJ2-3, reads EAGVVQSPRYKIIEKKQPVAFWCNPISGHNTLYWYLQNLGQGPELLIRYENEEAVDDSQLPKDRFSAERLKGVDSTLKIQPAELGDSAVYLCASSLGMTGSDTQYFGPGTRLTVL.

V is TRBV2 and J is TRBJ2-2, with a weak D call TRBD2 (5 bases). Trimming shortened V by 9 bases and J by 1 base, and 12 bases separated the two germline ends. Germline values: CDR1 SNHLY, CDR2 FYNNEI. The CDR3 length is 14 residues. CDR3 sequence (DNA): TGTGCCAGGGATCTGGCGGGGAACACCGGGGAGCTGTTTTTT. This gives the protein CARDLAGNTGELFF. The whole variable domain, filled in from reference TRBV2 and TRBJ2-2, reads EPEVTQTPSHQVTQMGQEVILRCVPISNHLYFYWYRQILGQKVEFLVSFYNNEISEKSEIFDDQFSVERPDGSNFTLKIRSTKLEDSAMYFCARDLAGNTGELFFGEGSRLTVL.

V gene TRBV7-3 combines with J gene TRBJ2-2, with 11 bases fitting TRBD1. The V segment lost 2 bases and the J segment 8 bases; nucleotides outside the gene matches: 4. Germline values: CDR1 SGHTA, CDR2 FQGTGA. The CDR3 covers 15 residues. This CDR3 reads CASSLGQGAMGELFF. The DNA of the CDR3 is TGTGCCAGCAGCTTAGGACAGGGGGCGATGGGGGAGCTGTTTTTT.

The chain links TRBV23-1 to TRBJ2-5, with 7 bases that match TRBD1. TRBV23-1 is an open reading frame, and its role is uncertain. The CDR3 contains 12 residues. V lost 8 bases, J lost 2 bases, and 2 bases stayed unmatched. CDR3 region: CASSTGQETQYF. In nucleotides, the CDR3 is TGCGCCAGCTCGACAGGGCAAGAGACCCAGTACTTC.

The rearrangement uses TRBV14 and TRBJ1-2, with 7 bases aligning to TRBD1. The CDR3 length is 15 residues. The germline CDR1 and CDR2 sequences are SGHDN and FVKESK. Trimming at V came to 0 bases and at J to 4 bases, leaving 5 bases not matched to a gene. Here the CDR3 reads CASSQDHRDSYGYTF. The CDR3 nucleotides are TGTGCCAGCAGCCAAGACCACCGGGACAGCTATGGCTACACCTTC.